The rows below give T cell receptor beta chains drawn from one sample of a study of beta chain features in type 1 diabetes. Data came from immunoSEQ multiplex PCR; TCRdb stores just in-frame clones and leaves some out. This table has a few hundred thousand clones, 14% appearing once. The specimen was naive CD4+ T cells from blood. The receptors stem from a man aged 25-45 years with type 1 diabetes. Both conserved end residues are part of each CDR3. D genes are given only for firm matches. Some rows mark clone size as missing; the rest say once, few, many or name a class of expanded clone.

v_call: TRBV10-3; j_call: TRBJ2-7; d_call: TRBD2; clone_size: few; cdr3_aa: CATETSGSSYEQYF; cdr3_nt: TGTGCCACCGAGACTAGCGGAAGCTCCTACGAGCAGTACTTC
v_call: TRBV19; j_call: TRBJ1-6; d_call: .; clone_size: .; cdr3_aa: CASSGGGALGSPLHF; cdr3_nt: TGTGCCAGTAGTGGCGGGGGAGCGCTGGGTTCACCCCTCCACTTT
v_call: TRBV4-1; j_call: TRBJ1-3; d_call: TRBD1; clone_size: .; cdr3_aa: CASSQGRQGRSGNTIYF; cdr3_nt: TGCGCCAGCAGCCAAGGCCGACAGGGGAGGAGTGGAAACACCATATATTTT
v_call: TRBV11-2; j_call: TRBJ1-1; d_call: .; clone_size: few; cdr3_aa: CASSLHEEDSAFF; cdr3_nt: TGTGCCAGCAGCCTCCACGAGGAGGATAGTGCTTTCTTT
v_call: TRBV5-1; j_call: TRBJ2-1; d_call: .; clone_size: few; cdr3_aa: CASSLSSRGDEQFF; cdr3_nt: TGCGCCAGCAGTTTATCGTCCAGGGGCGATGAGCAGTTCTTC
v_call: TRBV7-9; j_call: TRBJ2-1; d_call: TRBD2; clone_size: .; cdr3_aa: CASRTSGGNEQFF; cdr3_nt: TGTGCCAGCAGGACTAGCGGAGGGAATGAGCAGTTCTTC
v_call: TRBV14; j_call: TRBJ2-1; d_call: .; clone_size: many; cdr3_aa: CASSLQGPRTNEQFF; cdr3_nt: TGTGCCAGCAGCCTACAGGGCCCTCGGACCAATGAGCAGTTCTTC
v_call: TRBV19; j_call: TRBJ1-5; d_call: .; clone_size: few; cdr3_aa: CASSAGVDQPQHF; cdr3_nt: TGTGCCAGTAGTGCGGGAGTAGATCAGCCCCAGCATTTT
v_call: TRBV6-4; j_call: TRBJ2-1; d_call: .; clone_size: .; cdr3_aa: CASSDSSWTVQFF; cdr3_nt: TGTGCCAGCAGTGACTCGAGTTGGACAGTGCAGTTCTTC
v_call: TRBV2; j_call: TRBJ2-5; d_call: .; clone_size: few; cdr3_aa: CASQTEETQYF; cdr3_nt: TGTGCCAGCCAGACAGAGGAGACCCAGTACTTC
v_call: TRBV9; j_call: TRBJ2-3; d_call: .; clone_size: few; cdr3_aa: CASSRSGEVTDTQYF; cdr3_nt: TGTGCCAGCAGCCGCAGCGGAGAGGTGACAGATACGCAGTATTTT
v_call: TRBV7-6; j_call: TRBJ2-2; d_call: TRBD2; clone_size: .; cdr3_aa: CASSSGLAGAGELFF; cdr3_nt: TGTGCCAGCAGCTCGGGACTAGCGGGAGCCGGGGAGCTGTTTTTT
v_call: TRBV7-9; j_call: TRBJ1-4; d_call: TRBD1; clone_size: few; cdr3_aa: CASSLGQGAANEKLFF; cdr3_nt: TGTGCCAGCAGCTTGGGACAGGGGGCGGCTAATGAAAAACTGTTTTTT
v_call: TRBV5-1; j_call: TRBJ2-1; d_call: .; clone_size: .; cdr3_aa: CASSLAGTLKNEQFF; cdr3_nt: TGCGCCAGCAGCTTGGCCGGGACTCTCAAGAATGAGCAGTTCTTC
v_call: TRBV6-5; j_call: TRBJ2-6; d_call: .; clone_size: .; cdr3_aa: CASTPRGANVLTF; cdr3_nt: TGTGCCAGCACCCCGAGGGGGGCCAACGTCCTGACTTTC
v_call: TRBV30; j_call: TRBJ1-2; d_call: .; clone_size: few; cdr3_aa: CAWGLNGYTF; cdr3_nt: TGTGCCTGGGGCTTGAACGGCTACACCTTC
v_call: TRBV2; j_call: TRBJ1-5; d_call: .; clone_size: .; cdr3_aa: CASRTELGNQPQHF; cdr3_nt: TGTGCCAGCAGAACTGAACTGGGCAATCAGCCCCAGCATTTT
v_call: TRBV18; j_call: TRBJ1-6; d_call: .; clone_size: .; cdr3_aa: CASSPGWEGNSPLHF; cdr3_nt: TGTGCCAGCTCACCCGGTTGGGAGGGGAATTCACCCCTCCACTTT
v_call: TRBV19; j_call: TRBJ1-1; d_call: TRBD1; clone_size: .; cdr3_aa: CASSIQGVNTEAFF; cdr3_nt: TGTGCCAGTAGTATTCAGGGGGTGAACACTGAAGCTTTCTTT
v_call: TRBV27; j_call: TRBJ1-2; d_call: TRBD1; clone_size: few; cdr3_aa: CASSLGTGGLRSGYTF; cdr3_nt: TGTGCCAGCAGTTTGGGGACAGGGGGCCTGCGATCTGGCTACACCTTC
v_call: TRBV4-2; j_call: TRBJ1-1; d_call: .; clone_size: .; cdr3_aa: CASSLGAGTNTEAFF; cdr3_nt: TGTGCCAGCAGTCTTGGGGCGGGGACGAACACTGAAGCTTTCTTT
v_call: TRBV29-1; j_call: TRBJ2-3; d_call: TRBD2; clone_size: .; cdr3_aa: CSVVTTGGRTRQYF; cdr3_nt: TGCAGCGTTGTTACCACCGGGGGGAGGACTCGGCAGTATTTT
v_call: TRBV25-1; j_call: TRBJ2-3; d_call: .; clone_size: .; cdr3_aa: CASSGGVGTQYF; cdr3_nt: TGTGCCAGCTCCGGGGGAGTGGGTACGCAGTATTTT
v_call: TRBV29-1; j_call: TRBJ2-3; d_call: .; clone_size: few; cdr3_aa: CSVWDSTDTQYF; cdr3_nt: TGCAGCGTGTGGGACTCGACAGATACGCAGTATTTT
v_call: TRBV19; j_call: TRBJ2-5; d_call: .; clone_size: few; cdr3_aa: CASSIPPMGRGTQYF; cdr3_nt: TGTGCCAGTAGTATCCCCCCGATGGGGCGGGGTACCCAGTACTTC
v_call: TRBV21-1; j_call: TRBJ1-6; d_call: .; clone_size: .; cdr3_aa: CASSKVDSQSSYNSPLHF; cdr3_nt: TGTGCCAGCAGCAAAGTGGACAGCCAAAGCTCCTATAATTCACCCCTCCACTTT
v_call: TRBV6-5; j_call: TRBJ2-7; d_call: .; clone_size: few; cdr3_aa: CASSYSTLGGSYEQYF; cdr3_nt: TGTGCCAGCAGTTACTCGACGTTGGGGGGATCCTACGAGCAGTACTTC
v_call: TRBV29-1; j_call: TRBJ1-2; d_call: .; clone_size: few; cdr3_aa: CSVEVGSAGGYTF; cdr3_nt: TGCAGCGTTGAAGTCGGCTCGGCGGGTGGCTACACCTTC
v_call: TRBV18; j_call: TRBJ2-3; d_call: TRBD2; clone_size: few; cdr3_aa: CASSPLAGGPTDTQYF; cdr3_nt: TGTGCCAGCTCACCGCTAGCGGGAGGGCCTACAGATACGCAGTATTTT
v_call: TRBV7-2; j_call: TRBJ1-5; d_call: TRBD1; clone_size: .; cdr3_aa: CASSGWTGAGQPQHF; cdr3_nt: TGTGCCAGCAGCGGTTGGACAGGGGCAGGGCAGCCCCAGCATTTT
v_call: TRBV11-2; j_call: TRBJ2-6; d_call: .; clone_size: .; cdr3_aa: CASSLRGAGANVLTF; cdr3_nt: TGTGCCAGCAGCTTAAGGGGCGCTGGGGCCAACGTCCTGACTTTC
v_call: TRBV14; j_call: TRBJ2-1; d_call: TRBD2; clone_size: .; cdr3_aa: CASSQDRGTSGSRNEQFF; cdr3_nt: TGTGCCAGCAGCCAAGATCGGGGGACTAGCGGGAGCCGGAATGAGCAGTTCTTC
v_call: TRBV6-1; j_call: TRBJ2-7; d_call: TRBD1; clone_size: few; cdr3_aa: CASRVQGDSYEQYF; cdr3_nt: TGTGCCAGCAGGGTACAGGGGGATTCCTACGAGCAGTACTTC
v_call: TRBV11-2; j_call: TRBJ2-1; d_call: .; clone_size: .; cdr3_aa: CASSLSDSSYNEQFF; cdr3_nt: TGTGCCAGCAGCTTATCAGACAGCTCCTACAATGAGCAGTTCTTC
v_call: TRBV28; j_call: TRBJ1-5; d_call: .; clone_size: .; cdr3_aa: CASSLGQPNQPQHF; cdr3_nt: TGTGCCAGCAGTTTAGGGCAGCCTAATCAGCCCCAGCATTTT
v_call: TRBV18; j_call: TRBJ1-2; d_call: TRBD1; clone_size: few; cdr3_aa: CASSPGQGVGYTF; cdr3_nt: TGTGCCAGCTCACCCGGACAGGGGGTCGGCTACACCTTC
v_call: TRBV11-3; j_call: TRBJ1-5; d_call: TRBD1; clone_size: .; cdr3_aa: CASSWKQGRENQPQHF; cdr3_nt: TGTGCCAGCAGCTGGAAACAGGGGCGCGAAAATCAGCCCCAGCATTTT
v_call: TRBV28; j_call: TRBJ2-7; d_call: .; clone_size: few; cdr3_aa: CASSLSAGSSYEQYF; cdr3_nt: TGTGCCAGCAGTTTATCGGCAGGAAGCTCCTACGAGCAGTACTTC
v_call: TRBV15; j_call: TRBJ2-3; d_call: TRBD2; clone_size: .; cdr3_aa: CATSRVPGGTSGGDTQYF; cdr3_nt: TGTGCCACCAGCAGAGTCCCAGGAGGGACTAGTGGGGGAGATACGCAGTATTTT
v_call: TRBV5-1; j_call: TRBJ2-1; d_call: TRBD2; clone_size: few; cdr3_aa: CASSFDGGAYNEQFF; cdr3_nt: TGCGCCAGCAGTTTCGACGGGGGGGCCTACAATGAGCAGTTCTTC
v_call: TRBV7-2; j_call: TRBJ1-5; d_call: TRBD1; clone_size: few; cdr3_aa: CASSSPDRGSNQPQHF; cdr3_nt: TGTGCCAGCAGCTCGCCAGACAGGGGTAGCAATCAGCCCCAGCATTTT
v_call: TRBV5-1; j_call: TRBJ2-1; d_call: TRBD1; clone_size: few; cdr3_aa: CASSLVPGGGNEQFF; cdr3_nt: TGCGCCAGCAGCTTGGTTCCAGGGGGCGGTAATGAGCAGTTCTTC
v_call: TRBV27; j_call: TRBJ1-6; d_call: TRBD1; clone_size: .; cdr3_aa: CASTTGQGARSPLHF; cdr3_nt: TGTGCCAGCACAACCGGACAGGGGGCTCGTTCACCCCTCCACTTT
v_call: TRBV19; j_call: TRBJ1-5; d_call: .; clone_size: .; cdr3_aa: CASSEARDSNQPQHF; cdr3_nt: TGTGCCAGTAGTGAGGCCAGGGATAGCAATCAGCCCCAGCATTTT